This T cell receptor (beta chain) was captured by sequencing in a study of blood T cell repertoires in COVID-19 (dated by TCRdb to 2018 to 2020). About the full investigation: Collaborator samples came from the United States, Italy and Spain and covered acute and convalescent phases of COVID-19. The material from the prospective study consisted of cDNA or gDNA derived from T cells, B-cell-depleted T cells, or PBMCs. Deeply sampled blood TCRbeta repertoires from subjects exposed to, actively infected with, or recovered from COVID-19 were included in the dataset. A freely available public database, intended as a resource for researchers studying the immune response to SARS-CoV-2, is where the repertoires were released. Samples came from the ongoing ImmuneRACE study (first 160 participants) plus 1,254 subjects from 6 global collaborators. The sample metadata nearly always contained a de-identified subject ID, COVID-19 status, age in years and sex. HLA class I and class II types, where available, came from metadata supplied by the sample provider rather than from assay-based typing. Overall study outcomes, separate from this receptor: Clinical and demographic metadata were provided uncurated, with the amount varying by source and participant.

For CDR1 and CDR2, the germline V gene (reference sequence) lists SGHNT and YYREEE. From the cysteine up to the phenylalanine, the CDR3 has a length of 16 residues. The retained sequence is limited to the CDR3, 48 bases, with the frame set at the first base. V is pared back by 0 bases and J by 1 base, with 14 bases lying between the germline termini. About this clone: Its antigen remains unidentified. The record has no base qualities; no much larger clone is one base away.

The immunoSEQ Assay, a bias-controlled multiplex PCR, was used to amplify TCRbeta CDR3 regions from genomic DNA. As for the original processing: Within the assay, amplification of reference gene primers was used to estimate how many nucleated cells each sample contained. To quantify the absolute abundance of each unique TCRbeta CDR3 rearrangement, sequence reads were collapsed and filtered. For each sample, productive Simpson clonality was calculated as the square root of Simpson's diversity index across productive rearrangements. What TCRdb holds here is the immuneACCESS table cut down to in-frame rearrangements. Part of the clones is not present; checked against another copy, under half of the missing clones reflect an unresolved V gene, and the others are unexplained. D and trimming were read from the DNA, whereas the V and J calls and clone size are those reported in that table. This sample holds 250,000 to 350,000 clones; 85% were observed only once. Jointly, the top ten make up about 4% of the sample.

Whole blood was collected in K2EDTA tubes by collaborating institutions according to the institutions' own protocols. For TCRbeta analysis, collaborators shipped samples as frozen whole blood, isolated PBMCs, or DNA extracted from either of those sample types. The sequence was obtained from a woman aged 45-65 years with active or convalescent COVID-19. The rearranged segments are TRBV5-4 and TRBJ2-7, and the D gene may be TRBD2, 7 bases matching. The sequenced sample was peripheral blood. The nucleotides are TGTGCCAGCAGCTTGGGTCCGGGGGGCTCGTCCTACGAGCAGTACTTC. It codes for CASSLGPGGSSYEQYF.